The 27 T cell receptor beta chains below all came from one sample that was sequenced in a study of blood T cell repertoires in COVID-19. The method was immunoSEQ multiplex PCR; TCRdb's version includes in-frame clones alone and lacks a portion of them. The sample holds about 300,000 clones, approximately 90% seen once. The specimen sequenced was PBMCs or T cells enriched from blood (not recorded which). Receptor source: a man aged 25 to 45 who had recovered from COVID-19.

This rearrangement joins TRBV5-8 to TRBJ2-3; tentative D call: TRBD1 (5 bases). The V end lost 4 bases, the J end lost 4 bases, and 19 bases lay between the germline ends. The CDR3 is 16 amino acids. Looked up from germline, CDR1 is SGHTS and CDR2 is YDEGEE. CDR3 DNA: TGTGCCAGCAGCCAACTGACCCCCCAGGGATCAGATACGCAGTATTTT. Translation: CASSQLTPQGSDTQYF.

The chain uses TRBV29-1 and TRBJ2-7, with D perhaps matching TRBD2 (5 bases). Looked up from germline, CDR1 is SQVTM and CDR2 is ANQGSEA. V gave up 7 bases and J gave up 2 bases, with 18 bases separating them. The CDR3 runs to 14 residues. The CDR3 reads CSARGSARPYEQYF. In DNA, the CDR3 is TGCAGCGCCCGAGGGTCGGCCCGGCCCTACGAGCAGTACTTC.

This chain links TRBV12-5 with TRBJ1-1; unclear D gene. In germline, CDR1 is LGHNT, CDR2 FRNRAP. The CDR3 extends over 14 amino acids. V was trimmed by 4 bases and J by 0 bases, leaving 9 bases between them. The CDR3 region is CASGSPGLNTEAFF. As DNA, the CDR3 is TGTGCTAGTGGTTCCCCGGGTTTGAACACTGAAGCTTTCTTT.

The chain carries TRBV3-1 (or the pseudogene TRBV3-2) and TRBJ2-3; 9 nucleotides line up with TRBD1. The CDR3 runs 17 residues. Germline assignment: CDR1 LGHDT and CDR2 YNNKEL (reference sequence). After removal of 4 bases from V and 6 bases from J, the junction contained 14 bases not matched to a gene. The CDR3 protein is CASSRLPGTGTGDTQYF. The CDR3, as DNA: TGTGCCAGCAGCCGACTCCCTGGGACAGGGACTGGGGATACGCAGTATTTT.

This clone was seen a single time. V and J are TRBV5-1 and TRBJ1-1, with no clear D. CDR3 length: 16 amino acids. V lost 1 base and J lost 2, with 15 bases in between. Germline V gene sequence: CDR1 SGHRS, CDR2 YFSETQ. Here the CDR3 DNA reads TGCGCCAGCAGCTTGTTCGTAGGAGGGCACAACACTGAAGCTTTCTTT. Translated: CASSLFVGGHNTEAFF.

Concerning this clone: The same CDR3 can be traced to other DNA sequences in this sample. The chain combines TRBV28 with TRBJ1-6; D may be TRBD1 (5 bases). CDR1 MDHEN and CDR2 SYDVKM come from the germline V gene. The CDR3 has 14 residues. V lost 1 base and J 10 bases, leaving 11 bases between the germline ends. DNA for the CDR3: TGTGCCAGCAGTTTATCCCAGGGTGGATCACCCCTCCACTTT. This sequence encodes CASSLSQGGSPLHF.

A remark on this clone: At the DNA level, this CDR3 is encoded by other sequences in the same sample as well. The chain combines TRBV19 with TRBJ1-5; 9 nucleotides line up with TRBD1. Germline V CDR1 and CDR2: LNHDA, SQIVND (reference sequence). The CDR3 runs to 15 residues. The J segment lost 2 bases and the V segment lost 6 bases, leaving 5 bases of the junction unmatched. The chain's CDR3 is CASSITGGGNQPQHF. DNA for the CDR3: TGTGCCAGTAGCATAACAGGGGGCGGCAATCAGCCCCAGCATTTT.

The V and J genes are TRBV18 and TRBJ2-3; possible D gene TRBD2, 5 bases. The germline CDR1 and CDR2 sequences are KGHSH and LQKENI. V was cut by 0 bases and J by 8 bases, with 9 bases left in between. The CDR3 has 13 amino acids. DNA of the CDR3: TGTGCCAGCTCACCACCGAGCGAGGGTACGCAGTATTTT. Amino acid sequence: CASSPPSEGTQYF.

This clone was observed a few times. This sequence joins TRBV5-6 and TRBJ1-3; a possible D gene is TRBD1 (6 bases). The V end lost 4 bases, the J end lost 0 bases, and 14 bases lay between the germline ends. CDR3 length: 16 amino acids. Looked up from germline, CDR1 is SGHDT and CDR2 is YYEEEE. Written as DNA, the CDR3 is TGTGCCAGCAGCCCCCGGGAGGGGGGCTCTGGAAACACCATATATTTT. Translation gives CASSPREGGSGNTIYF. Filled out from reference TRBV5-6 and TRBJ1-3, the complete variable domain reads DAGVTQSPTHLIKTRGQQVTLRCSPKSGHDTVSWYQQALGQGPQFIFQYYEEEERQRGNFPDRFSGHQFPNYSSELNVNALLLGDSALYLCASSPREGGSGNTIYFGEGSWLTVV.

This clone has only a few counts. The chain has TRBV28 and TRBJ1-5, with D tentatively TRBD1 (6 bases). This CDR3 has 16 amino acids. V gave up 10 bases and J gave up 0 bases, with 19 bases separating them. The V gene's germline CDR1 is MDHEN and CDR2 SYDVKM. As DNA, the CDR3 is TGTGCCACCACTCGGTGGGGGGGCCTTAGCAATCAGCCCCAGCATTTT. The encoded protein is CATTRWGGLSNQPQHF.

V is TRBV11-3 and J is TRBJ2-1; TRBD2 aligns across 7 bases. The CDR3 totals 12 residues. Germline V gene data show CDR1 as SGHNT and CDR2 as YENEEA. J was trimmed by 10 bases and V by 5 bases; bases with no gene match: 5. The CDR3 nucleotides are TGTGCCAGCAGCCCTGGGACTAACGAGCAGTTCTTC. As protein: CASSPGTNEQFF.

This chain joins TRBV7-8 and TRBJ1-5; no clear D. V shed 5 bases and J shed 2 bases, with 16 bases lying between them. CDR3 length: 16 amino acids. The V gene's germline CDR1 is SGHVS and CDR2 FQNEAQ. The CDR3 here is CASSPLRGSGNQPQHF. The CDR3 DNA is TGTGCCAGCAGCCCTTTGAGAGGGAGCGGCAATCAGCCCCAGCATTTT.

The chain is built from TRBV4-1 and TRBJ2-5; tentatively, D is TRBD1 (5 bases). The CDR3 totals 16 residues. V was trimmed by 3 bases and J by 2 bases, leaving 16 bases between them. CDR1 and CDR2 from the germline V gene are MGHRA and YSYEKL. The CDR3 bases are TGCGCCAGCAGCCAGACGACAGTTTCCCTTCAAGAGACCCAGTACTTC. Translation: CASSQTTVSLQETQYF.

V is TRBV3-1 (or the pseudogene TRBV3-2) and J is TRBJ2-7; 12 bases align to TRBD2. The CDR3 is 17 residues long. In germline, CDR1 is LGHDT, CDR2 YNNKEL (reference sequence). V shed 1 base, J shed 4 bases, and the junction held 8 bases outside the gene matches. The CDR3 region is CASSQAPRLAGAYEQYF. CDR3 nucleotide sequence: TGTGCCAGCAGCCAAGCCCCCCGACTAGCGGGGGCTTACGAGCAGTACTTC.

The J gene is TRBJ2-3, the V gene TRBV19; the D gene is possibly TRBD2 (7 bases). In germline, CDR1 is LNHDA, CDR2 SQIVND (reference sequence). This CDR3 is built from 17 residues. V was shortened by 8 bases and J by 0 bases, with 21 bases between the two germline ends. The CDR3 DNA is TGTGCCAGTGGGGGGGCCAGGGGCCACCTTAGCACAGATACGCAGTATTTT. Encoded protein: CASGGARGHLSTDTQYF.

The V and J genes are TRBV28 and TRBJ1-2; D not certain. Germline lookup yields CDR1 MDHEN and CDR2 SYDVKM. CDR3 length: 14 residues. Trimming stripped 2 bases from V and 8 bases from J, with 15 bases between. The CDR3 DNA follows: TGTGCCAGCAGTTTACGGTACTTCGCCATGGGCTACACCTTC. Protein: CASSLRYFAMGYTF.

Ten or more counts support this clone. V is TRBV7-9 and J is TRBJ2-2, with 8 nucleotides matching TRBD1. Germline V gene sequence: CDR1 SEHNR, CDR2 FQNEAQ (reference sequence). V shed 1 base and J 4 bases; nucleotides not matched to a gene: 5. The CDR3 sequence is 16 residues long. This chain's CDR3 is CASSLGTGFFTGELFF. CDR3 bases: TGTGCCAGCAGCTTAGGGACAGGGTTTTTCACCGGGGAGCTGTTTTTT.

This chain joins TRBV5-5 and TRBJ2-1; 7 bases are a match to TRBD2. V gave up 4 bases and J gave up 6 bases; unmatched junction bases: 10. The CDR3 contains 15 residues. The germline CDR1 and CDR2 sequences are SGHKS and YYEKEE (reference sequence). CDR3 sequence: CASSLQRREGNEQFF. CDR3 bases: TGTGCCAGCAGCCTGCAGAGGAGGGAGGGCAATGAGCAGTTCTTC.

The gene calls are TRBV6-5 and TRBJ2-1; tentatively, D is TRBD2 (5 bases). V was pared by 7 bases and J by 6 bases, with 10 bases between. The CDR3 is 12 residues long. Germline V gives CDR1 MNHEY, CDR2 SVGAGI. The CDR3 loop is CASKTAGNEQFF. CDR3 nucleotide sequence: TGTGCCAGCAAGACGGCGGGCAATGAGCAGTTCTTC.

This clone has just one count. This chain connects TRBV6-5 to TRBJ2-1; TRBD2 is a possible D gene (5 bases). The CDR3 loop spans 14 amino acids. Trimming pared 7 bases from V and 8 bases from J, leaving 18 bases between. From germline, CDR1 is MNHEY and CDR2 SVGAGI. In DNA, the CDR3 is TGTGCCAGCACTTCCTACTCACCGGAGGATGAGCAGTTCTTC. This translates into CASTSYSPEDEQFF.

J is TRBJ2-7 and V is TRBV5-4; D is perhaps TRBD2 (5 bases). This CDR3 spans 14 amino acids. Germline V gene lookup returns CDR1 SGHNT and CDR2 YYREEE (reference sequence). V was trimmed by 4 bases and J by 4 bases, leaving 15 bases between them. As DNA, the CDR3 is TGTGCCAGCAGCCATCACAGTAGGAGGTACGAGCAGTACTTC. The encoded protein is CASSHHSRRYEQYF.

The chain employs TRBV6-6 and TRBJ2-1, with D perhaps TRBD1 (6 bases). Deletions cut 2 bases from V and 2 bases from J, with 7 bases between. Germline assignment: CDR1 MNHNY and CDR2 SVGAGI (reference sequence). The CDR3 length is 14 residues. The CDR3 loop is CASSYRTAYNEQFF. The DNA of the CDR3 is TGTGCCAGCAGTTACAGGACAGCCTACAATGAGCAGTTCTTC.

With regard to this clone: Within the sample, other DNA sequences also encode this same CDR3. The V and J genes are TRBV4-1 and TRBJ1-1, with 7 positions matching TRBD1. Trimming removed 4 bases from V and 2 bases from J; junction bases left unmatched: 1. Per the germline V gene, CDR1 is MGHRA and CDR2 is YSYEKL. CDR3 length: 13 residues. CDR3 DNA sequence: TGCGCCAGCAGCCGGACAGGCAACACTGAAGCTTTCTTT. Its translation is CASSRTGNTEAFF.

This chain joins TRBV4-2 and TRBJ2-5, with 15 nucleotides matching TRBD2. Germline-derived CDR1 and CDR2 are LGHNA and YNFKEQ. The J segment lost 5 bases and the V segment lost 0 bases, leaving 10 bases of the junction unmatched. This CDR3 has 19 residues. The CDR3 DNA is TGTGCCAGCAGCCAAGATTGGGCGGGGACTAGCGGGGGGCTCGAGACCCAGTACTTC. It yields the protein CASSQDWAGTSGGLETQYF.

This clone was counted only a few times. CDR3 sequence reads: CASSRANTEAFF. Here the CDR3 DNA reads TGTGCCAGCAGCAGGGCGAACACTGAAGCTTTCTTT. The rearrangement links TRBV12-3 or TRBV12-4 to TRBJ1-1; D may be TRBD1 (5 bases). Trimming stripped 6 bases from V and 1 base from J, with 6 bases between. The CDR3 consists of 12 residues.

Comments on this clone: The same CDR3 is also encoded by other DNA sequences in this sample. V is TRBV7-9 and J is TRBJ1-1, with TRBD1 matching 10 bases. There are 14 residues in the CDR3. Germline values: CDR1 SEHNR, CDR2 FQNEAQ (reference sequence). J was trimmed by 4 bases and V by 5 bases; bases with no gene match: 4. CDR3 region: CASSTGQGSTEAFF. The DNA of the CDR3 is TGTGCCAGCAGCACGGGACAGGGGAGCACTGAAGCTTTCTTT.

This chain links TRBV18 with TRBJ2-7; 7 bases map to TRBD2. V lost 3 bases and J lost 4; bases outside the gene matches: 6. CDR3 size: 14 residues. Germline lookup yields CDR1 KGHSH and CDR2 LQKENI. CDR3 residues: CASSPGGRRYEQYF. The CDR3 nucleotides read TGTGCCAGCTCACCCGGGGGGAGGCGGTACGAGCAGTACTTC.